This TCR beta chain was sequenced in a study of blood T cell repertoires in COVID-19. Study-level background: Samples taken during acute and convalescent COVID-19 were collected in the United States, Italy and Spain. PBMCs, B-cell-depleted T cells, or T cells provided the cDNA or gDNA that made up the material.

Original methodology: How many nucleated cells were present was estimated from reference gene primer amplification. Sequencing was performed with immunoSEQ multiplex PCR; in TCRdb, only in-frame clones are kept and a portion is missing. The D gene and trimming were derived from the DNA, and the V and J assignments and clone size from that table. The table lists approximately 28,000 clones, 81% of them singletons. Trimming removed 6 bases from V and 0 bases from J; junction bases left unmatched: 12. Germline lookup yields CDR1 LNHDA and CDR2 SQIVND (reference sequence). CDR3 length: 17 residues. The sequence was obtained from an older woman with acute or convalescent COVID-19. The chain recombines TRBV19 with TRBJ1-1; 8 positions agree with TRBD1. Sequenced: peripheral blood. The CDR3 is CASRKGTGSSMNTEAFF. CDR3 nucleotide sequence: TGTGCCAGTAGAAAGGGGACAGGATCTTCAATGAACACTGAAGCTTTCTTT.